The next 7 T cell receptor beta chains were all read from a single sample in a study of identical twins. TCRdb processed the 5' RACE reads anew with MiXCR; each CDR3 protein has one entry. Of 1.5 million to 2 million distinct CDR3 sequences in the sample, 32% were seen once. Input material: cord blood. These receptors all stem from a newborn girl in good health.

Details on this clonotype: A junction end diverges from the germline sequence, so it may reflect a read error. The chain recombines TRBV10-3 with TRBJ2-4; D call uncertain. The CDR3 contains 12 residues. Germline CDR1 ENHRY, CDR2 SYGVKD. The CDR3 protein is CAVWSAKNTQYF. DNA for the CDR3: TGTGCCGTCTGGAGCGCCAAAAACACTCAGTACTTC.

This clonotype showed up just a few times. The chain combines TRBV12-3 or TRBV12-4 with TRBJ2-2; D perhaps matches TRBD2 (6 bases). This CDR3 has 15 amino acids. Deletions cut 3 bases from V and 0 bases from J, with 8 bases between. Written as DNA, the CDR3 is TGTGCCAGCAGTTTCGGGGGTTCGAACACCGGGGAGCTGTTTTTT. It is translated as CASSFGGSNTGELFF.

This clonotype was observed a few times. The chain employs TRBV9 and TRBJ2-1, with a tentative D call TRBD1 (5 bases). Trimming pared 3 bases from V and 12 bases from J, leaving 10 bases between. Germline V gene data show CDR1 as SGDLS and CDR2 as YYNGEE. The CDR3 length is 11 residues. The CDR3 spells CASSDGALQFF. The CDR3 nucleotides read TGTGCCAGCAGCGATGGGGCTTTGCAGTTCTTC.

In DNA, the CDR3 is TGTGCCAGCTCACCGGCCTCCCAGACCCTCGAGCAGTACTTC. This codes for CASSPASQTLEQYF. The chain couples TRBV18 to TRBJ2-7; no reliable D call. V lost 3 bases to trimming and J lost 6 bases, with 15 bases between them. Germline V gene sequence: CDR1 KGHSH, CDR2 LQKENI. This CDR3 comprises 14 residues. Drawing the rest from reference TRBV18 and TRBJ2-7, the complete variable domain is NAGVMQNPRHLVRRRGQEARLRCSPMKGHSHVYWYRQLPEEGLKFMVYLQKENIIDESGMPKERFSAEFPKEGPSILRIQQVVRGDSAAYFCASSPASQTLEQYFGPGTRLTVT.

The gene calls are TRBV9 and TRBJ2-5; D may be TRBD1 or TRBD2 (5 bases each). Germline CDR1 reads SGDLS; CDR2 reads YYNGEE. The CDR3 runs to 15 residues. The V gene lost 0 bases and the J gene lost 11 bases, with 20 bases spanning the gap. The CDR3: CASSVGPSRGNEQYF. The CDR3 DNA follows: TGTGCCAGCAGCGTAGGCCCCTCGAGGGGTAATGAGCAGTACTTC.

This clonotype has only a few counts. The gene calls are TRBV20-1 and TRBJ1-6; the D gene is possibly TRBD1 (6 bases). Trimming took 6 bases from V and 2 from J, leaving 14 bases between them. Germline CDR1 DFQATT, CDR2 SNEGSKA (reference sequence). The length of the CDR3 is 15 residues. CDR3 loop: CSAPRTDAYNSPLHF. CDR3 sequence (DNA): TGCAGTGCCCCCCGGACAGACGCCTATAATTCACCCCTCCACTTT.

The J gene is TRBJ2-1, the V gene TRBV6-6, with TRBD2 matching 16 bases. V shed 6 bases, J shed 8 bases, and the junction held 7 bases outside the gene matches. CDR1 MNHNY and CDR2 SVGAGI come from the germline V gene (reference sequence). CDR3 size: 16 residues. The CDR3 here is CASSPGLAGGSYEQFF. In nucleotides, the CDR3 is TGTGCCAGCAGCCCGGGACTAGCGGGAGGGTCATATGAGCAGTTCTTC.